The sequence of this T cell receptor (beta chain) was determined in a study of immune cell composition in non-small cell lung cancer. Study outcomes and limitations: Top 10 clone scores and clonality were higher in squamous than adenocarcinoma. Tumour TCR-beta clonality showed no significant link to smoking pack-years.

This table comes from immunoSEQ multiplex PCR, and its TCRdb copy is limited to in-frame clones, with some not included. Here the sample spans approximately 14,000 clones, approximately 70% being singletons. Trimming shortened V by 1 base and J by 4 bases, and 11 bases separated the two germline ends. Germline V gene lookup returns CDR1 SGHKS and CDR2 YYEKEE (reference sequence). The CDR3 is 14 amino acids. This clone was seen only once. Its antigen is currently unknown. The chain has TRBV5-5 and TRBJ2-5, with D unresolved. The specimen sequenced was lung tumor tissue. The sequence was obtained from a human donor with non-small cell lung cancer. The CDR3 nucleotides read TGTGCCAGCAGCTTGAAGCTGGGCTCAGAGACCCAGTACTTC. Protein product: CASSLKLGSETQYF. Full variable domain (remainder filled in from reference TRBV5-5 and TRBJ2-5): DAGVTQSPTHLIKTRGQQVTLRCSPISGHKSVSWYQQVLGQGPQFIFQYYEKEERGRGNFPDRFSARQFPNYSSELNVNALLLGDSALYLCASSLKLGSETQYFGPGTRLLVL.